This entry concerns a single TCR beta chain. Per the original methods: Reference gene primer amplification gave estimated nucleated cell counts. Repertoires were generated with immunoSEQ multiplex PCR, while TCRdb's copy carries only in-frame clones and drops some. The V and J calls and the clone size are those of that table, but D and trimming were determined from the DNA. Found here are 90,000 or so clones, around 78% of them singletons; the top ten hold more than 9.5%. The CDR3 contains 16 residues. Germline V lookup: CDR1 KGHSH, CDR2 LQKENI. V shed 4 bases and J shed 0 bases, with 13 bases lying between them. This entry comes from a study of blood T cell repertoires in COVID-19. Study-level background: Whether acute or convalescent, the COVID-19 samples came from the United States, Italy and Spain. Sources were T cells, B-cell-depleted T cells, or PBMCs; the material itself was cDNA or gDNA.

Sequencing was done on a sample of peripheral blood. The TCR sequence derives from a human donor in a cohort sampled during active COVID-19. V is TRBV18 and J is TRBJ1-5; D perhaps matches TRBD1 (6 bases). The CDR3 sequence is CASSRGQTDSNQPQHF. CDR3 sequence (DNA): TGTGCCAGCTCACGCGGACAGACTGATAGCAATCAGCCCCAGCATTTT.